Listed below are T cell receptor beta chains from one sample, sequenced in a study of CXCR3-negative and CXCR3-positive naive CD8 T cells. Each CDR3 protein gets one entry in TCRdb, which reprocessed the 5' RACE reads and gives no DNA. The sample includes about 130,000 distinct CDR3 sequences. The material sequenced was naive CXCR3+ CD8+ T cells from blood. All receptors come from a human donor in good health. Some clones in this sample may be carry-over from other donors' samples. CDR3s include the opening cysteine and the closing phenylalanine or tryptophan.

J gene: TRBJ2-1
V gene: TRBV7-2
CDR3 length: 12
CDR3 protein: CASQDRNNEQFF

J gene: TRBJ2-4
V gene: TRBV27
CDR3 length: 14
CDR3 protein: CASSLAGVKNIQYF

J gene: TRBJ2-7
V gene: TRBV20-1
CDR3 length: 14
CDR3 protein: CSAPDRGRTYEQYF

J gene: TRBJ2-2
V gene: TRBV2
CDR3 length: 13
CDR3 protein: CASSGRYTGELFF

J gene: TRBJ2-2
V gene: TRBV12-3/TRBV12-4
CDR3 length: 11
CDR3 protein: CASSYTGELFF

J gene: TRBJ2-7
V gene: TRBV27
CDR3 length: 13
CDR3 protein: CASSSDQSYEQYF

J gene: TRBJ2-5
V gene: TRBV6-5
CDR3 length: 15
CDR3 protein: CASSYSMSGGETQYF

J gene: TRBJ2-2
V gene: TRBV5-5
CDR3 length: 19
CDR3 protein: CASSILPGLAGTNTGELFF

J gene: TRBJ2-4
V gene: TRBV3-1
CDR3 length: 15
CDR3 protein: CASSQDPSQGNIQYF

J gene: TRBJ2-2
V gene: TRBV14
CDR3 length: 16
CDR3 protein: CASSQEGRGLVGELFF

J gene: TRBJ2-2
V gene: TRBV7-2
CDR3 length: 14
CDR3 protein: CASSLEALDGELFF

J gene: TRBJ2-2
V gene: TRBV5-1
CDR3 length: 14
CDR3 protein: CASSLVGETGELFF

J gene: TRBJ2-5
V gene: TRBV27
CDR3 length: 15
CDR3 protein: CASSFGLAGEETQYF

J gene: TRBJ2-1
V gene: TRBV7-3
CDR3 length: 15
CDR3 protein: CASSLTTSPYNEQFF

J gene: TRBJ2-3
V gene: TRBV12-3/TRBV12-4
CDR3 length: 15
CDR3 protein: CASTPGGGSTDTQYF

J gene: TRBJ2-5
V gene: TRBV7-8
CDR3 length: 13
CDR3 protein: CASSLTLRETQYF

J gene: TRBJ2-3
V gene: TRBV9
CDR3 length: 16
CDR3 protein: CASSASTAPGSDTQYF

J gene: TRBJ1-5
V gene: TRBV7-9
CDR3 length: 15
CDR3 protein: CASSLAGTNNQPQHF

J gene: TRBJ2-1
V gene: TRBV12-3/TRBV12-4
CDR3 length: 17
CDR3 protein: CASSSSAAGEPHNEQFF

J gene: TRBJ2-5
V gene: TRBV11-3
CDR3 length: 18
CDR3 protein: CASSPRPGQGTTQETQYF

J gene: TRBJ2-7
V gene: TRBV3-1
CDR3 length: 16
CDR3 protein: CASSSGRGVYGNEQYF

J gene: TRBJ2-3
V gene: TRBV9
CDR3 length: 18
CDR3 protein: CASSAPGGLSAGTDTQYF

J gene: TRBJ2-7
V gene: TRBV9
CDR3 length: 16
CDR3 protein: CASSVVGTAPQTEQYF

J gene: TRBJ2-1
V gene: TRBV9
CDR3 length: 14
CDR3 protein: CASSVASGVGEQFF

J gene: TRBJ2-3
V gene: TRBV28
CDR3 length: 16
CDR3 protein: CASSFVGTPTTDTQYF

J gene: TRBJ2-1
V gene: TRBV11-3
CDR3 length: 17
CDR3 protein: CASSFNGPIRDSNEQFF

J gene: TRBJ1-1
V gene: TRBV29-1
CDR3 length: 12
CDR3 protein: CSVPTQNTEAFF

J gene: TRBJ1-2
V gene: TRBV12-3/TRBV12-4
CDR3 length: 11
CDR3 protein: CASSFSYGYTF

J gene: TRBJ1-6
V gene: TRBV7-6
CDR3 length: 17
CDR3 protein: CASSLEGQALYNSPLHF

J gene: TRBJ2-7
V gene: TRBV6-6
CDR3 length: 12
CDR3 protein: CASNQGNHEQYF

J gene: TRBJ1-6
V gene: TRBV19
CDR3 length: 13
CDR3 protein: CASSWQGNSPLHF

J gene: TRBJ2-5
V gene: TRBV13
CDR3 length: 14
CDR3 protein: CASSNREGIETQYF

J gene: TRBJ2-6
V gene: TRBV10-3
CDR3 length: 16
CDR3 protein: CAISEPQGGGANVLTF

J gene: TRBJ1-5
V gene: TRBV6-6
CDR3 length: 17
CDR3 protein: CASSYRTGGTSTQPQHF

J gene: TRBJ2-2
V gene: TRBV10-3
CDR3 length: 16
CDR3 protein: CAITPTSGRATGELFF

J gene: TRBJ2-3
V gene: TRBV29-1
CDR3 length: 17
CDR3 protein: CSVEDGGLGYFTDTQYF

J gene: TRBJ2-7
V gene: TRBV11-2
CDR3 length: 14
CDR3 protein: CASSPPDGSYEQYF

J gene: TRBJ1-4
V gene: TRBV12-3/TRBV12-4
CDR3 length: 17
CDR3 protein: CASSLWQGKPEAEKLFF

J gene: TRBJ2-7
V gene: TRBV4-1
CDR3 length: 15
CDR3 protein: CASSQGVTGSYEQYF

J gene: TRBJ2-7
V gene: TRBV7-9
CDR3 length: 15
CDR3 protein: CASSTWTGGPYEQYF

J gene: TRBJ2-7
V gene: TRBV6-1
CDR3 length: 14
CDR3 protein: CVSSDSGRGREQYF

J gene: TRBJ2-2
V gene: TRBV5-1
CDR3 length: 21
CDR3 protein: CASSLTRQGTTSGGPTGELFF

J gene: TRBJ2-1
V gene: TRBV20-1
CDR3 length: 16
CDR3 protein: CSAVRTSGSGYPEQFF

J gene: TRBJ1-4
V gene: TRBV20-1
CDR3 length: 17
CDR3 protein: CSAKRGDRGFANEKLFF

J gene: TRBJ1-1
V gene: TRBV4-1
CDR3 length: 15
CDR3 protein: CASSPPDREGTEAFF

J gene: TRBJ2-5
V gene: TRBV25-1
CDR3 length: 15
CDR3 protein: CASGGREGHQETQYF

J gene: TRBJ2-7
V gene: TRBV7-8
CDR3 length: 13
CDR3 protein: CASSFGQPVEQYF

J gene: TRBJ2-7
V gene: TRBV6-5
CDR3 length: 14
CDR3 protein: CASSYSSRAYEQYF

J gene: TRBJ2-2
V gene: TRBV28
CDR3 length: 22
CDR3 protein: CASSTHRGWLAGVQPNTGELFF

J gene: TRBJ2-1
V gene: TRBV11-2
CDR3 length: 15
CDR3 protein: CASSSYLAGDNEQFF

J gene: TRBJ2-7
V gene: TRBV20-1
CDR3 length: 13
CDR3 protein: CSATTGTAYEQYF

J gene: TRBJ1-1
V gene: TRBV15
CDR3 length: 14
CDR3 protein: CATSRDRSSPEAFF

J gene: TRBJ1-4
V gene: TRBV4-3
CDR3 length: 17
CDR3 protein: CASSPGTAMATNEKLFF

J gene: TRBJ2-1
V gene: TRBV28
CDR3 length: 13
CDR3 protein: CASSLVAGGHEFF

J gene: TRBJ2-7
V gene: TRBV28
CDR3 length: 16
CDR3 protein: CASSLVGGGPGFEQYF